This T cell receptor beta chain appears in the sequencing data of a study of cytomegalovirus exposure and HLA in healthy donors. Points from the study as a whole: Prior analysis indicated that the majority of TCR beta V segments exhibited productivity approximately 90% or approximately 30% of the time. For cytomegalovirus status, the classifier reportedly gave diagnoses with high specificity and sensitivity.

Germline CDR1 and CDR2: SNHLY and FYNNEI. The V and J ends lost 5 bases and 5 bases respectively, with 12 bases between them. The CDR3 runs 13 residues. 60 Vbeta and 13 Jbeta primers were used in PCR. The authors' processing: Per a later analysis, the number of unique TCR beta chains was roughly 87 million, of which around 9.9 million were shared. TCRdb keeps only in-frame clones here, not all; method: immunoSEQ multiplex PCR. V and J calls and clone size are those listed in that table; D and trimming were worked out from the DNA. The data show under 200,000 clones, 75% seen once. Comment on this clone: What it recognizes is unknown.

The specimen was PBMCs. The chain combines TRBV2 with TRBJ2-5; the D gene is possibly TRBD2 (6 bases). The receptor comes from a male donor in good health and CMV-seronegative. The CDR3 coding sequence is TGTGCCAGCAGTATGGGAGGTACGGAGACCCAGTACTTC. Translated, it gives CASSMGGTETQYF.